Below, one TCR beta chain is given with its context. This specimen comes from a study of shared clonotypes between healthy human individuals. In unsorted samples, genomic DNA was obtained using roughly 99 million PBMCs. Sequencing used immunoSEQ multiplex PCR; TCRdb keeps in-frame clones, though not all of them. The table records about 480,000 clones, 75% to 80% of them present only once. V lost 2 bases, J lost 7 bases, and 12 bases lay in between. Germline CDR1 and CDR2: MNHEY and SVGAGI. The CDR3 loop spans 14 amino acids. Source material: PBMCs. This TCR derives from a woman aged 40 to 50 in good health. Some clones in this sample may be carry-over from other donors' samples. V gene TRBV6-5 combines with J gene TRBJ2-1; either TRBD1 or TRBD2 may fit D (6 bases each). The CDR3 spells CASSYGEGGNEQFF. In DNA, the CDR3 is TGTGCCAGCAGTTACGGGGAAGGGGGGAATGAGCAGTTCTTC.